This TCR beta chain was identified in a study of OX40 agonist ivuxolimab in advanced cancers. On the study more broadly: Given to patients was ivuxolimab, an agonistic anti-OX40 (CD134) antibody. Every 2 weeks, ivuxolimab was infused into the patients intravenously at between 0.01 and 10 mg/kg.

This CDR3 comprises 15 residues. Germline CDR1 MNHEY, CDR2 SMNVEV (reference sequence). With respect to this clone: Its cognate antigen is unknown. Its ends do not fully match the called genes, so a read error is possible. This sample includes further DNA sequences coding for the same CDR3.

Whole-study results and caveats: Relative to CD4+ cells, CD8+ T cells on average had more expanded clones. With doses of 0.1-3.0 mg/kg, partial responders showed among the lowest clonal expansion.

The protocol was immunoSEQ multiplex PCR, while the TCRdb copy is restricted to in-frame clones and leaves out a portion. The table lists roughly 120,000 clones, 85% to 95% of them singletons, with around 0.84% in the top ten. The TCR comes from an adult with an advanced solid tumor such as melanoma, head and neck, liver or kidney cancer. The sequenced sample was CD4+ or CD8+ T cells sorted from blood, obtained in a trial of the OX40 agonist ivuxolimab. This chain links TRBV27 with TRBJ1-2; perhaps TRBD1 as D (6 bases). DNA of the CDR3: TGTGCCAGCAGTTCACCTGGGGCGGGGGGCTATGGCTACACCTTT. This sequence encodes CASSSPGAGGYGYTF.